Included here is one TCR beta chain sequence, with context. The entry originates in a study of cytomegalovirus exposure and HLA in healthy donors. PCR amplification relied on 60 Vbeta primers (plus 13 Jbeta primers). Sequencing used immunoSEQ multiplex PCR; TCRdb keeps in-frame clones, though not all of them. The sample includes 200,000 to 250,000 clones, more than 65% seen only once; the top ten take about 1.5%. CDR1 is SEHNR, CDR2 FQNEAQ, per germline (reference sequence). There are 14 residues in the CDR3. The ends were cut back, 5 bases at V and 5 bases at J, with 14 bases in the middle. The chain links TRBV7-9 to TRBJ2-3; D is uncertain. The sample consisted of PBMCs. This sequence was found in a man in his fifties in good health and CMV-seronegative. CDR3 coding DNA: TGTGCCAGCAGCGCTATCCAGCGTGGAGATACGCAGTATTTT. The encoded protein is CASSAIQRGDTQYF.